A selection of T cell receptor beta chains follows, all from one sample in a study of blood T cell repertoires in COVID-19. Measured with immunoSEQ multiplex PCR; TCRdb has only the in-frame clones, and not every one. The profile shows 150,000 to 200,000 clones, approximately 87% of them singletons. Sequencing used peripheral blood. These receptors were obtained from a woman aged 70-85 years with COVID-19, enrolled during active disease. CDR3s include the opening cysteine and the closing phenylalanine or tryptophan.

v_call,cdr3_aa
TRBV20-1,CSASQGPETQYF
TRBV28,CASSPGRLPGEQYF
TRBV7-9,CASSLPRGQGSINEQYF
TRBV10-3,CAISESGGENTEAFF
TRBV11-3,CASSPPTACPFRTYNEQFF
TRBV6-1,CASSDRDRGNEKLFF
TRBV3-1/TRBV3-2,CASSQGAAKETQYF
TRBV5-1,CASSLERGTGELFF
TRBV2,CASSEDRGWETQYF
TRBV9,CASSVVSGASTDTQYF
TRBV18,CASSPGGTGENTFF
TRBV4-1,CASSQVAGGRAGELFF
TRBV28,CASSPPDRARITGELFF
TRBV2,CASSRWTGRNEKLFF
TRBV6-6,CASSPSDWGYTF
TRBV9,CASSVGWRDTQYF
TRBV2,CASGGGAGAGNQPQHF
TRBV9,CASSAGAFNEKLFF
TRBV29-1,CRAGGNYGYTF
TRBV7-2,CASSSPSGATNTGELFF
TRBV11-1,CASSQGRNTEAFF
TRBV20-1,CSASKLNEQFF
TRBV7-2,CASSPQRGDIDTQYF
TRBV9,CASSVAGSAGLDTQYF
TRBV5-1,CASSFFDGGSDTQYF
TRBV9,CASSPTSRDTQYF
TRBV5-1,CASSYLSGGGSGELFF
TRBV19,CASRRQVFSGNTIYF
TRBV19,CASSISQFLRYGHTF
TRBV28,CASSRGQGAPEAFF
TRBV2,CASRTVSLGAETQYF
TRBV6-4,CASSAFGTSVEETQYF
TRBV18,CASSPWDRGAGTEAFF
TRBV13,CASSQRGGGLSTDTQYF
TRBV7-9,CASRRLGQGEQYF
TRBV5-6,CASSERGQYSSGNTIYF
TRBV19,CASSMEGSRGRVPGNTEAFF
TRBV23-1,CASTSSNQPQHF
TRBV11-2,CASSLGGDYRETQYF
TRBV30,CAWSVRRFEDEQYF
TRBV21-1,CASSKEREETQYF
TRBV5-1,CASSLPQGGTYNEQFF
TRBV5-1,CASSSPGFSSYEQYF
TRBV5-1,CASSLVPYGSQLSTEAFF
TRBV7-9,CASSFSQVTGYTF
TRBV19,CASSFADEQYF
TRBV9,CASSVVAGKNTEAFF
TRBV27,CASTPFGESSYNEQFF
TRBV6-4,CASSARVAGGTDTQYF
TRBV7-9,CASSLLGDTIYF
TRBV15,CATSETGGSTDTQYF
TRBV30,CAWSPPGDPNQPQHF
TRBV11-2,CASSRGRGQTDTQYF
TRBV3-1/TRBV3-2,CASSTRGLAKETQYF
TRBV4-1,CASSHITPSRQETQYF
TRBV3-1/TRBV3-2,CASSLRTQTGGTQYF
TRBV9,CASSLAGGISYNEQFF